The 31 T cell receptor beta chains listed next were all sequenced from one sample in a study of T cells in Graves' hyperthyroidism and ophthalmopathy. TCR beta CDR3 sequences were amplified from RNA transcripts. First-round RT-PCR with HTBI primers amplified the TCR CDR3 region. TCRdb called the multiplex PCR reads again in MiXCR, with one record for every CDR3 protein. The table lists about 640,000 distinct CDR3 sequences, less than 25% of them singletons. Material: blood. The receptors were gathered from a young man with Graves' ophthalmopathy.

The chain carries TRBV19 and TRBJ2-4; D gene unclear. This CDR3 is built from 12 residues. With 10 bases removed from V and 1 base from J, the gap between germline ends came to 8 bases. Germline V lookup: CDR1 LNHDA, CDR2 SQIVND (reference sequence). CDR3 nucleotide sequence: TGTGCCACTCTCAGCGCCAAAAACATTCAGTACTTC. Translation: CATLSAKNIQYF.

Many counts were recorded for this clonotype. In DNA form, the CDR3 reads TGTGCCAGCTCACCACGGGACAGGGGTGAAGCTTTCTTT. Encoded protein: CASSPRDRGEAFF. This sequence joins TRBV18 and TRBJ1-1, with 10 bases identical to TRBD1. This CDR3 is 13 amino acids long. Germline CDR1 reads KGHSH; CDR2 reads LQKENI. V lost 1 base, J lost 7 bases, and 0 bases stayed unmatched.

The genes are TRBV20-1 and TRBJ2-1, with D possibly TRBD2 on 6 matching bases. V was shortened by 6 bases and J by 0 bases, with 15 bases between the two germline ends. The V gene's germline CDR1 is DFQATT and CDR2 SNEGSKA (reference sequence). This CDR3 comprises 15 residues. The CDR3 DNA reads as TGCAGTGCCCGAACTGGGGGGAGCTCCTACAATGAGCAGTTCTTC. Its protein is CSARTGGSSYNEQFF.

This clonotype was seen ten or more times. This chain connects TRBV5-1 to TRBJ2-7, with 14 bases lining up with TRBD2. This CDR3 has 16 amino acids. Per the germline V gene, CDR1 is SGHRS and CDR2 is YFSETQ. V was pared by 3 bases and J by 5 bases, with 7 bases of the junction left unmatched. The CDR3, as DNA: TGCGCCAGCAGCTCGGGACTAGCGGGAGTGCAGAACGAGCAGTACTTC. Translated, it gives CASSSGLAGVQNEQYF.

At least ten counts were recorded for this clonotype. The chain combines TRBV5-1 with TRBJ2-1, with 11 bases lining up with TRBD2. The germline CDR1 and CDR2 sequences are SGHRS and YFSETQ. V was clipped by 3 bases and J by 0 bases; unmatched bases: 2. The CDR3 covers 16 residues. The CDR3 DNA is TGCGCCAGCAGCTCTAGCGGGGGGATCTCCTACAATGAGCAGTTCTTC. Translated: CASSSSGGISYNEQFF.

This clonotype was counted only a few times. V usage is TRBV11-2 and J usage is TRBJ2-1; TRBD2 matches 7 bases. Germline CDR1 SGHAT, CDR2 FQNNGV. V lost 3 bases and J lost 6; bases outside the gene matches: 8. This CDR3 has 15 residues. CDR3 in amino acids: CASSFSGGSRNEQFF. The DNA for the CDR3 is TGTGCCAGCAGCTTCTCGGGAGGTAGTCGCAATGAGCAGTTCTTC.

This clonotype occurred a few times. This chain uses TRBV5-1 with TRBJ2-5; 7 nucleotides align to TRBD1. The J segment lost 5 bases and the V segment lost 5 bases, leaving 6 bases of the junction unmatched. The length of the CDR3 is 13 residues. Germline V CDR1 and CDR2: SGHRS, YFSETQ. In nucleotides, the CDR3 is TGCGCCAGCAGTTTCGACAGGGATGAGACCCAGTACTTC. Its translation: CASSFDRDETQYF.

This clonotype was observed at least ten times. J is TRBJ2-7 and V is TRBV5-1; D is uncertain. Germline V lookup: CDR1 SGHRS, CDR2 YFSETQ. Trimming cost V 4 bases and J 1 base, with 9 bases left between them. The CDR3 covers 13 residues. The CDR3 is CASSSSPSYEQYF. The CDR3 nucleotides read TGCGCCAGCAGCAGCTCCCCTTCCTACGAGCAGTACTTC.

This clonotype was seen once. A read error may explain this, as a much larger clone is one base away. The gene calls are TRBV28 and TRBJ2-1; 16 nucleotides agree with TRBD2. Germline V lookup: CDR1 MDHEN, CDR2 SYDVKM. The CDR3 has 18 amino acids. As DNA, the CDR3 is TGTACCAGCAGTCCCACCCGCGGGACTAGCGGGAGGGGCAATGAGCAGTTCTTC. It codes for CTSSPTRGTSGRGNEQFF.

The rearrangement uses TRBV4-1 and TRBJ2-1, with TRBD2 as a possible D gene (7 bases). Germline CDR1 MGHRA, CDR2 YSYEKL. The ends were cut back, 6 bases at V and 4 bases at J, with 22 bases in the middle. There are 17 residues in the CDR3. DNA for the CDR3: TGCGCCAGCAGGGGGGAGGGGGGCTTAATTGAGTACAATGAGCAGTTCTTC. As protein: CASRGEGGLIEYNEQFF.

Regarding this clonotype: This may arise from a read error, as a much more abundant clone is one base away. The V gene is TRBV7-8, the J gene TRBJ2-1; D might be TRBD2 (5 bases). The CDR3 runs 15 residues. The V end was cut by 4 bases, the J end by 4 bases, with 14 bases between. Germline values: CDR1 SGHVS, CDR2 FQNEAQ. The CDR3 loop is CASSSVRRTYNEQFF. The CDR3 DNA is TGTGCCAGCAGCTCAGTGAGGCGGACTTACAATGAGCAGTTCTTC. Supplemented by reference TRBV7-8 and TRBJ2-1, the full variable domain reads GAGVSQSPRYKVAKRGQDVALRCDPISGHVSLFWYQQALGQGPEFLTYFQNEAQLDKSGLPSDRFFAERPEGSVSTLKIQRTQQEDSAVYLCASSSVRRTYNEQFFGPGTRLTVL.

The gene calls are TRBV6-1 and TRBJ2-5, with 12 bases lining up with TRBD2. This CDR3 is built from 17 residues. V trimming: 4 bases; J trimming: 5 bases; junction bases outside the gene matches: 11. Germline assignment: CDR1 MNHNS and CDR2 SASEGT. The chain's CDR3 is CASSGLPGTSGWETQYF. Here the CDR3 DNA reads TGTGCCAGCAGTGGATTACCCGGGACTAGCGGGTGGGAGACCCAGTACTTC.

Comment on this clonotype: Compared with germline, one end of the junction differs, possibly owing to a read error. The chain carries TRBV7-2 and TRBJ2-7; 9 bases are shared with TRBD1. Germline-derived CDR1 and CDR2 are SGHTA and FQGNSA. This CDR3 is built from 15 residues. The CDR3 DNA reads as TGTGCCAGCAGCTCGGACAGGGGCTCACCCTACGGGCAGTACTTC. It is translated as CASSSDRGSPYGQYF.

This clonotype was detected a few times. The chain links TRBV20-1 to TRBJ1-5; no reliable D call. The V end was cut by 1 base, the J end by 0 bases, with 16 bases between. Germline assignment: CDR1 DFQATT and CDR2 SNEGSKA (reference sequence). This CDR3 has 17 residues. CDR3 bases: TGCAGTGCTAGAGGGGAAAGGGTGGGGAATAGCAATCAGCCCCAGCATTTT. This gives the protein CSARGERVGNSNQPQHF.

There are many counts of this clonotype. The chain uses TRBV7-9 and TRBJ2-7, with 7 nucleotides matching TRBD2. The CDR3 contains 14 residues. V gave up 5 bases and J gave up 2 bases; unmatched junction bases: 6. Germline V gene sequence: CDR1 SEHNR, CDR2 FQNEAQ (reference sequence). CDR3 DNA: TGTGCCAGCAGCGACCGGGACTACCCCTACGAGCAGTACTTC. Translated: CASSDRDYPYEQYF.

V is TRBV30 and J is TRBJ1-2; possible D gene TRBD1, 6 bases. Trimming removed 1 base at V and 8 bases at J, with 8 bases between. Germline CDR1 GTSNPN, CDR2 SVGIG (reference sequence). This CDR3 has 11 amino acids. The CDR3 region is CAWSAGVGYTF. In nucleotides, the CDR3 is TGTGCCTGGAGTGCAGGGGTGGGCTACACCTTC.

A note on this clonotype: Since a much larger clone is just one base distant, this may be a read error. This chain uses TRBV12-3 or TRBV12-4 with TRBJ1-5, with 8 bases identical to TRBD1. CDR3 length: 15 amino acids. DNA of the CDR3: TGTACCAGCAGTTTAGCGACAGGGGTCCATCAGCCCCAGCATTTT. Its translation is CTSSLATGVHQPQHF.

V is TRBV29-1 and J is TRBJ2-3; D is unclear. This CDR3 region has 12 residues. The V gene lost 0 bases and the J gene lost 4 bases, with 5 bases spanning the gap. Germline lookup yields CDR1 SQVTM and CDR2 ANQGSEA. CDR3 DNA sequence: TGCAGCGTTGAAGAAGGACCAGATACGCAGTATTTT. Its protein is CSVEEGPDTQYF.

V is TRBV4-2 and J is TRBJ1-6; D may be TRBD1 (5 bases). V was shortened by 4 bases and J by 7 bases, with 14 bases between the two germline ends. Germline V gene sequence: CDR1 LGHNA, CDR2 YNFKEQ. The CDR3 covers 15 residues. CDR3 in amino acids: CASSRGGRSNSPLHF. The CDR3 bases are TGTGCCAGCAGCCGTGGGGGAAGGAGCAATTCACCCCTCCACTTT.

The gene calls are TRBV28 and TRBJ2-1, with D tentatively TRBD1 or TRBD2 (5 bases each). The V end was cut by 6 bases, the J end by 10 bases, with 25 bases between. The CDR3 extends over 16 amino acids. Germline CDR1 MDHEN, CDR2 SYDVKM. The CDR3 reads CASRSPGPSRPKEQFF. For the CDR3, the DNA is TGTGCCAGCAGGAGTCCGGGACCCAGCCGTCCCAAAGAGCAGTTCTTC.

There are many counts of this clonotype. This rearrangement joins TRBV28 to TRBJ2-1, with D possibly being TRBD2 (7 bases). Trimming pared 7 bases from V and 7 bases from J, leaving 17 bases between. The CDR3 has 14 residues. The germline CDR1 and CDR2 sequences are MDHEN and SYDVKM. In DNA, the CDR3 is TGTGCCAGCAACCGCCGGGGGGCGGGGAATGAGCAGTTCTTC. Amino acids: CASNRRGAGNEQFF.

V gene TRBV7-9 combines with J gene TRBJ2-2, with D perhaps TRBD1 or TRBD2 (5 bases each). Germline values: CDR1 SEHNR, CDR2 FQNEAQ (reference sequence). The CDR3 totals 15 residues. V lost 5 bases, J lost 6 bases, and 16 bases lay in between. The CDR3 here is CASSPYGTGSGELFF. The CDR3 coding sequence is TGTGCCAGCAGCCCTTACGGGACCGGGTCCGGGGAGCTGTTTTTT.

The chain is built from TRBV4-3 and TRBJ2-3; 7 bases fit TRBD1. Germline V gene lookup returns CDR1 LGHNA and CDR2 YSLEER. CDR3 length: 16 amino acids. V trimming: 0 bases; J trimming: 4 bases; junction bases outside the gene matches: 7. CDR3 coding DNA: TGCGCCAGCAGCCAAGAGGACAGGAGTAACGCAGATACGCAGTATTTT. It codes for CASSQEDRSNADTQYF.

The V and J genes are TRBV27 and TRBJ2-2, with 13 bases fitting TRBD2. The germline gives CDR1 MNHEY, CDR2 SMNVEV (reference sequence). This CDR3 contains 13 residues. The J segment lost 8 bases and the V segment lost 6 bases, leaving 0 bases of the junction unmatched. The CDR3 DNA is TGTGCCAGCAGACTAGCGGGAGGGGGGGAGCTGTTTTTT. Its protein product is CASRLAGGGELFF.

The chain uses TRBV27 and TRBJ2-3, with 10 positions matching TRBD2. V lost 2 bases and J lost 5; bases outside the gene matches: 4. The CDR3 covers 15 residues. Germline V gene sequence: CDR1 MNHEY, CDR2 SMNVEV (reference sequence). The CDR3 DNA reads TGTGCCAGCAGTTTAAGGACTAGCGGTATAGATACGCAGTATTTT. This translates into CASSLRTSGIDTQYF.

The rearrangement joins TRBV4-2 to TRBJ2-3; no reliable D call. The germline CDR1 and CDR2 sequences are LGHNA and YNFKEQ. V lost 0 bases to trimming and J lost 10 bases, with 8 bases between them. CDR3 length: 12 amino acids. CDR3: CASSQDLSPQYF. CDR3 in DNA: TGTGCCAGCAGCCAAGATCTTTCCCCGCAGTATTTT.

As DNA, the CDR3 is TGTGCCAGCAGCTTACAGCGGGGCAATGAGCAGTTCTTC. As protein: CASSLQRGNEQFF. The gene calls are TRBV7-6 and TRBJ2-1; the match to TRBD2 covers 7 bases. The junction had 1 base not matched to a gene; V was cut back by 2 bases and J by 6 bases. This CDR3 has 13 amino acids. Germline V gene sequence: CDR1 SGHVS, CDR2 FNYEAQ.

In its sample, this clonotype was seen many times. V usage is TRBV7-2 and J usage is TRBJ1-1; D gene ambiguous. Trimming left V 6 bases short and J 4 bases short, with 9 bases between. Germline V gene sequence: CDR1 SGHTA, CDR2 FQGNSA. The CDR3 runs 12 residues. CDR3 bases: TGTGCCAGCAGAGTCGGACCCACTGAAGCTTTCTTT. This encodes CASRVGPTEAFF.

This clonotype was recorded at least ten times. The rearrangement links TRBV12-3 or TRBV12-4 to TRBJ1-1, with 9 positions matching TRBD1. The CDR3 has 16 amino acids. Losses at the gene ends were 3 bases for V and 6 bases for J; bases not matched to a gene: 11. DNA of the CDR3: TGTGCCAGCAGTTTTTTAAACGGACAGGGGAAGGCTGAAGCTTTCTTT. Translation gives CASSFLNGQGKAEAFF.

There are a few counts of this clonotype. This rearrangement joins TRBV25-1 to TRBJ2-1; D is perhaps TRBD2 (5 bases). The CDR3 length is 13 residues. Per germline, CDR1 MGHDK and CDR2 SYGVNS. The ends were cut back, 8 bases at V and 6 bases at J, with 14 bases in the middle. The CDR3 DNA reads TGTGCCAGCTTTACGGCGGACTTCAATGAGCAGTTCTTC. This gives the protein CASFTADFNEQFF.

This clonotype was detected only a few times. This chain connects TRBV27 to TRBJ2-3, with TRBD2 matching over 7 bases. The CDR3 sequence is 15 residues long. Germline V gene lookup returns CDR1 MNHEY and CDR2 SMNVEV (reference sequence). V shed 5 bases, J shed 0 bases, and the junction held 5 bases outside the gene matches. The CDR3 here is CASSPIAGSTDTQYF. Written as DNA, the CDR3 is TGTGCCAGCAGTCCCATAGCGGGTAGCACAGATACGCAGTATTTT.